This is a list of T cell receptor beta chains from one sample in a study of cytomegalovirus exposure and HLA in healthy donors. The table came from immunoSEQ multiplex PCR; TCRdb's copy has only in-frame clones and leaves some out. The sample has some 220,000 clones, roughly 84% seen once. Input material: PBMCs. The origin of the receptors is a girl aged 2 to 9 in good health and CMV-seronegative. Each CDR3 is given without its conserved first and last residue.

TRBV7-2	TRBJ2-7	ASSYATGTWGGEY
TRBV30	TRBJ1-1	AWSLGADTEAF
TRBV2	TRBJ2-5	ASSVGAQPGETQY
TRBV29-1	TRBJ1-1	SVIDRPQSLTEAF
TRBV5-1	TRBJ1-2	ASSLVSGNYGYT
TRBV27	TRBJ2-5	ASSTPSGTQY
TRBV7-9	TRBJ2-7	ASSLVGPGQY
TRBV9	TRBJ2-1	ASSGALGYNEQF
TRBV11-2	TRBJ1-5	ASSLGLNQPQH
TRBV18	TRBJ1-6	ASSPTNNSPLH
TRBV10-2	TRBJ1-5	ASRDRGAGYSNQPQH
TRBV2	TRBJ2-5	ASRRGRETQY
TRBV10-3	TRBJ1-1	AITGTGVGTEAF
TRBV5-1	TRBJ1-1	ASSLAAGLNTEAF
TRBV5-6	TRBJ2-3	ASSTLFRDTQY
TRBV2	TRBJ2-7	ASRPLAGVHEQY
TRBV7-2	.	ASSLPGTSGMSNEQY
TRBV5-1	TRBJ1-1	ASSLAGIWANTEAF
TRBV5-1	TRBJ2-1	ASSSGLAGGGSYNEQF
TRBV5-4	TRBJ2-3	ASSPTGGAQDTQY
TRBV19	TRBJ1-3	ASGGTASGNTIY
TRBV7-9	TRBJ2-5	ASSSRRETQY
TRBV4-2	TRBJ2-5	ASSQDGTDQETQY
TRBV4-1	TRBJ2-3	ASSRDRVLQY
TRBV9	TRBJ2-7	ASSESRYEQY
TRBV4-1	TRBJ2-1	ASSQVRLTGYNEQF
TRBV2	TRBJ1-1	ASSPQTGRMNTEAF
TRBV7-9	TRBJ2-7	ASSPVRTSGTYEQY
TRBV2	.	ASSVTGQNDEQY
TRBV10-3	TRBJ2-7	AISEGQGAYYEQY
TRBV4-1	TRBJ2-7	ASSQGSSQFYEQY
TRBV11-2	TRBJ1-1	ASSSIRPPLNTEAF
TRBV7-8	TRBJ1-1	ASSLAQGYTEAF
TRBV5-1	TRBJ2-7	ASSLGRTSGFVDEQY
TRBV5-1	TRBJ1-2	ASSWDRGANGYT
TRBV6-1	TRBJ2-5	ASSVDGGVSVETQY
TRBV27	TRBJ2-1	ASRPGSSSYNEQF
TRBV30	TRBJ1-2	AWSYGQGVYGYT
TRBV7-3	TRBJ1-2	ASSLFEGSGGYT
TRBV25-1	TRBJ2-7	ASSIQGRGYEQY
TRBV6-8	TRBJ2-4	ASPGKSESRAKNIQY
TRBV5-6	TRBJ1-1	ASSLPPLLNTEAF
TRBV5-1	TRBJ2-3	ASSLSGGGPRTDTQY
TRBV4-1	TRBJ1-2	ASSPVGRGDYGYT
TRBV6-5	TRBJ2-7	ASKRTSGMYEQY
TRBV7-9	TRBJ2-6	ASSLANSLAGANVLT
TRBV4-1	TRBJ2-5	ASSQDIASGEETQY
TRBV27	TRBJ2-2	ASRSMRGYTGELF
TRBV5-1	TRBJ1-2	ASSPLVMGGLGYT
TRBV10-3	TRBJ1-2	AISEGEGGLDGYT
TRBV19	TRBJ2-2	ASRGDTGELF
TRBV19	TRBJ2-7	ASSITLGAEQY
TRBV10-1	TRBJ2-7	ASQSGSGYEQY
TRBV5-1	TRBJ2-4	ASSLARGPLAKNIQY
TRBV6-5	TRBJ2-7	ASSWTYLSYEQY
TRBV29-1	TRBJ1-2	SVHKTGIGYGYT